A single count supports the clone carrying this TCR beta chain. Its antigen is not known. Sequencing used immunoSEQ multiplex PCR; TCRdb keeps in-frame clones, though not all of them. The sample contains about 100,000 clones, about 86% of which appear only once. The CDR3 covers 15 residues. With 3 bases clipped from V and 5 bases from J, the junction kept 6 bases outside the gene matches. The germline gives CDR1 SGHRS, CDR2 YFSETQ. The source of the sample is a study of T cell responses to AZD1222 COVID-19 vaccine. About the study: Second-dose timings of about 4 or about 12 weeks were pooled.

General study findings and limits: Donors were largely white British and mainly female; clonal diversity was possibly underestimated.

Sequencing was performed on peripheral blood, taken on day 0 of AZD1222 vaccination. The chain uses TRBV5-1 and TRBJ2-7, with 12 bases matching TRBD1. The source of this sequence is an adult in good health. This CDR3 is CASSSGQGAVDEQYF. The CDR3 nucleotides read TGCGCCAGCAGCTCGGGACAGGGGGCGGTAGACGAGCAGTACTTC.